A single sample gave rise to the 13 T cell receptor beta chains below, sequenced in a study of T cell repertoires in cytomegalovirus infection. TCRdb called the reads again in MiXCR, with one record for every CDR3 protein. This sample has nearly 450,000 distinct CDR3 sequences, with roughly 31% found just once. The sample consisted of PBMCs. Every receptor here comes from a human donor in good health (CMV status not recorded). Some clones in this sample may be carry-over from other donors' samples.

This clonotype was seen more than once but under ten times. CDR3 sequence (DNA): TGTGCCAGCAGTGCGGAACAGGGGTGGGGCTCTGGGGCCAACGTCCTGACTTTC. It encodes CASSAEQGWGSGANVLTF. The chain carries TRBV25-1 and TRBJ2-6, with 7 nucleotides matching TRBD1. Germline V CDR1 and CDR2: MGHDK, SYGVNS. The CDR3 totals 18 residues. V gave up 4 bases and J gave up 0 bases; unmatched junction bases: 9.

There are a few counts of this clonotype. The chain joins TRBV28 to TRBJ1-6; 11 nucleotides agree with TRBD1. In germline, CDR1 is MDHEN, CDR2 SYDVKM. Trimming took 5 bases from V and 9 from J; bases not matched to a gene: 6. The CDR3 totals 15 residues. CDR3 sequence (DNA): TGTGCCAGCAGTGAACGGGACAGGGGGTTTTCACCCCTCCACTTT. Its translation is CASSERDRGFSPLHF. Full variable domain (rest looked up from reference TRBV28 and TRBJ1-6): DVKVTQSSRYLVKRTGEKVFLECVQDMDHENMFWYRQDPGLGLRLIYFSYDVKMKEKGDIPEGYSVSREKKERFSLILESASTNQTSMYLCASSERDRGFSPLHFGNGTRLTVT.

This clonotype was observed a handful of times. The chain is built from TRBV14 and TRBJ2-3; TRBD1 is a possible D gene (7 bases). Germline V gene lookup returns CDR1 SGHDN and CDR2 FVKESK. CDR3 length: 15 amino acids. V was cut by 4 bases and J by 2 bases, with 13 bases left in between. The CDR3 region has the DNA TGTGCCAGCAGCCCCCAGGGGGACTCCACAGATACGCAGTATTTT. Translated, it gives CASSPQGDSTDTQYF.

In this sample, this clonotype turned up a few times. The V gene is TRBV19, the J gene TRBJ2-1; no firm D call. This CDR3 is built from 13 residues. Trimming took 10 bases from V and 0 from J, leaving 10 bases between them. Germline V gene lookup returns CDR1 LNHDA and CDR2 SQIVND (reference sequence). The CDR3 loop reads CATREASYNEQFF. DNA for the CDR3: TGTGCCACTAGGGAAGCCTCCTACAATGAGCAGTTCTTC.

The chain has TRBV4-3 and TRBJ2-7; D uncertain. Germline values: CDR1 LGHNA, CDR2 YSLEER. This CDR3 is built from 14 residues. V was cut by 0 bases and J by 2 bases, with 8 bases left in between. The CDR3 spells CASSQEDTTYEQYF. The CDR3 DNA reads TGCGCCAGCAGCCAAGAAGACACGACCTACGAGCAGTACTTC.

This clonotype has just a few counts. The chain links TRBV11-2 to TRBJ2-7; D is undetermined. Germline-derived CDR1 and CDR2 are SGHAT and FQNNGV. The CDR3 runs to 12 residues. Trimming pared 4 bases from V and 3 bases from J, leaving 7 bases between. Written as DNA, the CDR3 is TGTGCCAGCAGCTCCGGATACTACGAGCAGTACTTC. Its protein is CASSSGYYEQYF.

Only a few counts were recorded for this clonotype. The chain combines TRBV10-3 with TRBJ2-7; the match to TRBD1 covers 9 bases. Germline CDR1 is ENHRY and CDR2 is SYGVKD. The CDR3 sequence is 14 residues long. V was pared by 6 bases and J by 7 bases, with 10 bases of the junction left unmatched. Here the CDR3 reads CAISPGQGKAEQYF. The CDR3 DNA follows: TGTGCCATCAGCCCGGGACAGGGAAAGGCAGAGCAGTACTTC.

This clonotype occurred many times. The CDR3 sequence is CASRDARFAEAFF. The CDR3 DNA is TGTGCCAGCAGGGACGCTAGATTCGCTGAAGCTTTCTTT. This chain connects TRBV7-2 to TRBJ1-1; D not certain. The CDR3 runs 13 residues. In germline, CDR1 is SGHTA, CDR2 FQGNSA. V lost 6 bases and J lost 6, with 14 bases in between.

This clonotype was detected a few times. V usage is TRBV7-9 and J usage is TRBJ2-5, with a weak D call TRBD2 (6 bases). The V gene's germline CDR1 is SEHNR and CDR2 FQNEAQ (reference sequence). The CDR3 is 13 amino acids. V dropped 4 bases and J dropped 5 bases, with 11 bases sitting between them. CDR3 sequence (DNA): TGTGCCAGCAGCTCCTCCAGCGGGGAGACCCAGTACTTC. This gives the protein CASSSSSGETQYF.

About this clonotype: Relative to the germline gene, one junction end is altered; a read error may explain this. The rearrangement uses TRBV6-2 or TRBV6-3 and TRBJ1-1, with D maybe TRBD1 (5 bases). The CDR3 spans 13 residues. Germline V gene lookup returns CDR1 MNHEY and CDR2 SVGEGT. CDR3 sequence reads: CSSSGGSVAEAFF. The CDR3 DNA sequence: TGTTCCAGCAGTGGGGGGTCCGTCGCTGAAGCTTTCTTT.

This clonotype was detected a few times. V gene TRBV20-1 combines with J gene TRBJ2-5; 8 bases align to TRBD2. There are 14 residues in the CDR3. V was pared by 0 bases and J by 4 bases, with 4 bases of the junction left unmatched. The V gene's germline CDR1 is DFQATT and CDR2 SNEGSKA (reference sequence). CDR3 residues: CSARDGGARETQYF. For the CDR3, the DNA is TGCAGTGCTAGAGACGGGGGGGCCAGAGAGACCCAGTACTTC.

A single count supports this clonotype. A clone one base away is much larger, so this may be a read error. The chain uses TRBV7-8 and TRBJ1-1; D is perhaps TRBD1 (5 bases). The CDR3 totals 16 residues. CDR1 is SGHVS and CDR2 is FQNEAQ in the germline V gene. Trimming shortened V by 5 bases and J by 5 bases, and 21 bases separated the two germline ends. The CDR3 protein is CASSKPLRGLRTEAFF. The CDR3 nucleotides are TGTGCCAGCAGCAAACCCCTACGGGGCTTGAGAACTGAAGCTTTCTTT.

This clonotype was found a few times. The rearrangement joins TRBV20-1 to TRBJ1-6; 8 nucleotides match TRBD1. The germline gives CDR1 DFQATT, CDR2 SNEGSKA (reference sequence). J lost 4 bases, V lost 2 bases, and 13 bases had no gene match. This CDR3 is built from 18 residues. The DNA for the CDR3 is TGCAGTGCTAGACACTCCCGACAGGGGTCATCATATAATTCACCCCTCCACTTT. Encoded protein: CSARHSRQGSSYNSPLHF.